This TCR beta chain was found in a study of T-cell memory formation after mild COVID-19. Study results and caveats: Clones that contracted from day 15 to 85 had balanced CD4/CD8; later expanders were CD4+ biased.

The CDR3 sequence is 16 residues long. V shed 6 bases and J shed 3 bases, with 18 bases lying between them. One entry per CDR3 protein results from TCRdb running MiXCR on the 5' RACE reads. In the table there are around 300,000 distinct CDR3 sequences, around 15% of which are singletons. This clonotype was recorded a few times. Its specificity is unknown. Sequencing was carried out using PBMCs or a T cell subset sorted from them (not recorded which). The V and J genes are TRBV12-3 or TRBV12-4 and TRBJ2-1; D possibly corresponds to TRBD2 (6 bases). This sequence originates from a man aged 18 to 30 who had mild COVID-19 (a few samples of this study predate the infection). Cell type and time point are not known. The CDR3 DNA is TGTGCCAGCAGCCCACCTCCTTCCGGGGGCTACAATGAGCAGTTCTTC. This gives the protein CASSPPPSGGYNEQFF.